This entry is about one T cell receptor (beta chain). TCRdb re-called the 5' RACE reads through MiXCR, storing one row per CDR3 protein. The sample records some 44,000 distinct CDR3 sequences, about 30% being singletons. V dropped 6 bases and J dropped 2 bases, with 14 bases sitting between them. CDR3 length equals 15 residues. What was sequenced was tumor-infiltrating memory CD4+ T cells sorted from the breast tumor. Subset: memory CD4+ T cells, CD4+CD45RO+CD25-. This sequence joins TRBV12-3 or TRBV12-4 and TRBJ2-1; D is ambiguous. The TCR was taken from a female donor with breast cancer. For the CDR3, the DNA is TGTGCCAGCAGCCCCCTTAGGGTTCCCTACAATGAGCAGTTCTTC. This translates into CASSPLRVPYNEQFF.